This T cell receptor (beta chain) comes out of a study of T cell repertoires in cytomegalovirus infection. In the study overall: CMV epitopes that were recently identified and HLA-C-restricted were used alongside well-studied HLA-B-restricted ones. CMV infection plus the matching HLA type was flagged by public TCR beta signatures.

Study findings and constraints: In two of eight donors, the top clonotype was HLA-C-restricted CMV-specific. Carriage of CMV together with the relevant HLA was identifiable through cumulative public TCR beta family frequency.

TCRdb processed the reads anew with MiXCR; each CDR3 protein has one entry. This table holds about 920,000 distinct CDR3 sequences, approximately 31% found once. As to this clonotype: Its antigen is undetermined.

Specimen: cultured CD8+ T cells from PBMCs, collected from culture after CMV antigen stimulation. The clonotype was recovered from a human donor in good health (CMV status not recorded). Some clones in this sample may be carry-over from other donors' samples.

CDR3 sequence reads: CASSRPGTYGYTF. Here the CDR3 DNA reads TGTGCCAGCAGCCGGCCGGGGACCTATGGCTACACCTTC. The chain recombines TRBV27 with TRBJ1-2; D may be TRBD1 (5 bases). Trimming removed 6 bases from V and 4 bases from J, with 12 bases in between. Germline loops: CDR1 MNHEY, CDR2 SMNVEV (reference sequence). The CDR3 runs 13 residues.